This T cell receptor (beta chain) stems from a study of cytomegalovirus exposure and HLA in healthy donors. The PCR employed 60 Vbeta primers together with 13 Jbeta primers. Measured with immunoSEQ multiplex PCR; TCRdb has only the in-frame clones, and not every one. The sample shows 100,000 or so clones, around 84% of them seen only once. Sample: PBMCs. The source is a woman aged 35 to 49 in good health and CMV-seropositive.

The DNA for the CDR3 is TGTGCCAGCAGCTCCCAAGGCGGGACCCCGGGTCAGCCCCAGCATTTT. It specifies CASSSQGGTPGQPQHF. This chain links TRBV6-6 with TRBJ1-5, with D possibly being TRBD1 (5 bases). The CDR3 is 16 residues long. In germline, CDR1 is MNHNY, CDR2 SVGAGI (reference sequence). V was trimmed by 6 bases and J by 6 bases, leaving 21 bases between them.